The next 21 T cell receptor beta chains were all read from a single sample in a study of blood T cell repertoires in COVID-19. The repertoire was sequenced with immunoSEQ multiplex PCR; TCRdb's copy has only in-frame clones and lacks some. The sample holds hundreds of thousands of clones, 65% to 90% seen once. What was sequenced was peripheral blood. The source is a woman aged 45-65 years with acute or convalescent COVID-19.

This clone appeared a few times. This chain joins TRBV6-5 and TRBJ1-6; 7 positions agree with TRBD1. Trimming removed 6 bases from V and 10 bases from J; junction bases left unmatched: 9. Per germline, CDR1 MNHEY and CDR2 SVGAGI. This CDR3 has 14 amino acids. DNA of the CDR3: TGTGCCAGCAGCGCAGACAGGGAGCGGTCACCCCTCCACTTT. This sequence encodes CASSADRERSPLHF.

This chain connects TRBV7-2 to TRBJ2-1; 9 bases agree with TRBD1. The length of the CDR3 is 13 residues. CDR1 SGHTA and CDR2 FQGNSA come from the germline V gene. After removal of 3 bases from V and 10 bases from J, the junction contained 4 bases not matched to a gene. The CDR3 loop is CASSLDRGREQFF. The CDR3 DNA sequence: TGTGCCAGCAGCTTGGACAGGGGAAGGGAGCAGTTCTTC.

The chain links TRBV3-1 (or the pseudogene TRBV3-2) to TRBJ1-5; 8 bases align to TRBD1. The CDR3 runs 15 residues. V dropped 4 bases and J dropped 4; count of bases not matched to a gene: 6. Germline assignment: CDR1 LGHDT and CDR2 YNNKEL (reference sequence). The CDR3 bases are TGTGCCAGCAGCCTTACAGGGGGTAGGAATCAGCCCCAGCATTTT. As protein: CASSLTGGRNQPQHF.

The chain recombines TRBV4-2 with TRBJ1-1; D unclear. The CDR3 sequence is 14 residues long. The ends were cut back, 3 bases at V and 7 bases at J, with 15 bases in the middle. CDR1 is LGHNA, CDR2 YNFKEQ, per germline. The CDR3 here is CASSQDEGPSEAFF. Here the CDR3 DNA reads TGTGCCAGCAGCCAGGATGAGGGTCCTAGTGAAGCTTTCTTT.

The genes are TRBV9 and TRBJ2-2; D not certain. The V and J ends lost 0 bases and 5 bases respectively, with 5 bases between them. Germline lookup yields CDR1 SGDLS and CDR2 YYNGEE. The CDR3 spans 13 residues. This CDR3 reads CASSVAQTGELFF. The CDR3 DNA reads TGTGCCAGCAGCGTAGCCCAGACCGGGGAGCTGTTTTTT.

This chain links TRBV6-2 or TRBV6-3 with TRBJ1-1; weak D call: TRBD1 (5 bases). Germline V gene lookup returns CDR1 MNHEY and CDR2 SVGEGT. CDR3 length: 15 amino acids. V gave up 5 bases and J gave up 1 base, with 14 bases separating them. The CDR3 DNA reads TGTGCCAGCAGTACCCCGACAGATTGGAACACTGAAGCTTTCTTT. Protein product: CASSTPTDWNTEAFF.

This clone was seen more than once but under ten times. The V call is TRBV14, the J call TRBJ2-7; weak D call: TRBD2 (6 bases). Trimming shortened V by 3 bases and J by 3 bases, and 12 bases separated the two germline ends. The CDR3 has 14 amino acids. CDR1 is SGHDN, CDR2 FVKESK, per germline. The CDR3 DNA reads as TGTGCCAGCAGCCATTCGACTAGTTACTACGAGCAGTACTTC. Translating it yields CASSHSTSYYEQYF.

The rearrangement uses TRBV5-1 and TRBJ2-5; 7 bases fit TRBD1. The CDR3 sequence is 16 residues long. V was clipped by 3 bases and J by 1 base; unmatched bases: 9. Germline V gene lookup returns CDR1 SGHRS and CDR2 YFSETQ. CDR3 coding DNA: TGCGCCAGCAGCTCCACGACGGGACAGATCCAAGAGACCCAGTACTTC. Residues: CASSSTTGQIQETQYF.

This rearrangement joins TRBV28 to TRBJ1-2; 7 bases fit TRBD1. V was clipped by 5 bases and J by 8 bases; unmatched bases: 14. CDR3 length: 15 amino acids. The germline gives CDR1 MDHEN, CDR2 SYDVKM. The CDR3 region is CASSSYETGSKGYTF. CDR3 sequence (DNA): TGTGCCAGCAGTAGTTACGAGACAGGGTCGAAAGGCTACACCTTC.

This sequence joins TRBV18 and TRBJ2-7; D might be TRBD1 (5 bases). The CDR3 is 16 amino acids. The germline V gene encodes CDR1 KGHSH and CDR2 LQKENI. Trimming removed 3 bases from V and 0 bases from J, with 15 bases in between. This CDR3 reads CASSPVEGASSYEQYF. CDR3 in DNA: TGTGCCAGCTCACCCGTCGAAGGGGCGAGCTCCTACGAGCAGTACTTC.

The chain links TRBV27 to TRBJ2-3, with TRBD1 as a possible D gene (5 bases). Looked up from germline, CDR1 is MNHEY and CDR2 is SMNVEV (reference sequence). V dropped 6 bases and J dropped 0 bases, with 13 bases sitting between them. CDR3 size: 15 residues. CDR3 region: CASSFRVASTDTQYF. The CDR3 region has the DNA TGTGCCAGCAGCTTCAGGGTTGCTAGCACAGATACGCAGTATTTT.

The chain is built from TRBV2 and TRBJ2-1; 7 bases fit TRBD1. Germline-derived CDR1 and CDR2 are SNHLY and FYNNEI. The CDR3 has 15 amino acids. V lost 6 bases to trimming and J lost 6 bases; unmatched junction nucleotides: 11. This CDR3 reads CASSSFRTGPNEQFF. The CDR3 nucleotides are TGTGCCAGCAGCTCTTTTAGGACAGGACCCAATGAGCAGTTCTTC.

The rearrangement uses TRBV5-1 and TRBJ2-3; TRBD2 aligns across 9 bases. The CDR3 has 15 amino acids. The ends lost 3 bases at V and 4 bases at J; junction bases unmatched: 6. The germline gives CDR1 SGHRS, CDR2 YFSETQ. The CDR3 DNA reads as TGCGCCAGCAGCTCGGGACTAGCTTTGGCAGATACGCAGTATTTT. This sequence encodes CASSSGLALADTQYF. The whole variable domain, filled in from reference TRBV5-1 and TRBJ2-3, reads KAGVTQTPRYLIKTRGQQVTLSCSPISGHRSVSWYQQTPGQGLQFLFEYFSETQRNKGNFPGRFSGRQFSNSRSEMNVSTLELGDSALYLCASSSGLALADTQYFGPGTRLTVL.

V is TRBV18 and J is TRBJ1-1; 8 nucleotides match TRBD1. The length of the CDR3 is 16 residues. With 0 bases clipped from V and 1 base from J, the junction kept 4 bases outside the gene matches. Looked up from germline, CDR1 is KGHSH and CDR2 is LQKENI. The chain's CDR3 is CASSPPGTGQNTEAFF. The CDR3 DNA follows: TGTGCCAGCTCACCACCGGGGACAGGACAGAACACTGAAGCTTTCTTT.

The V and J genes are TRBV4-1 and TRBJ2-5; D is unclear. The length of the CDR3 is 15 residues. V was pared by 1 base and J by 3 bases, with 12 bases between. Germline V gives CDR1 MGHRA, CDR2 YSYEKL. The CDR3 loop reads CASSQVGQKKETQYF. The CDR3 nucleotides read TGCGCCAGCAGCCAAGTGGGCCAGAAGAAAGAGACCCAGTACTTC.

The chain carries TRBV28 and TRBJ1-1, with unresolved D. Deletions cut 5 bases from V and 0 bases from J, with 13 bases between. CDR3 length: 15 residues. From germline, CDR1 is MDHEN and CDR2 SYDVKM. This CDR3 reads CASSQTGSLNTEAFF. CDR3 in DNA: TGTGCCAGCAGTCAAACCGGGTCACTGAACACTGAAGCTTTCTTT.

The gene calls are TRBV19 and TRBJ2-7, with 7 bases aligning to TRBD1. Germline CDR1 LNHDA, CDR2 SQIVND (reference sequence). The CDR3 is 15 amino acids. With 0 bases clipped from V and 3 bases from J, the junction kept 5 bases outside the gene matches. The CDR3 reads CASSIDYRDSYEQYF. In nucleotides, the CDR3 is TGTGCCAGTAGTATAGATTACCGGGACAGCTACGAGCAGTACTTC. The full variable domain, in which reference TRBV19 and TRBJ2-7 provide the parts outside the CDR3, is DGGITQSPKYLFRKEGQNVTLSCEQNLNHDAMYWYRQDPGQGLRLIYYSQIVNDFQKGDIAEGYSVSREKKESFPLTVTSAQKNPTAFYLCASSIDYRDSYEQYFGPGTRLTVT.

The gene calls are TRBV4-1 and TRBJ1-4, with 9 bases matching TRBD1. The trim removed 2 bases at V and 8 bases at J, leaving 6 bases unmatched. CDR3 size: 15 residues. Germline lookup yields CDR1 MGHRA and CDR2 YSYEKL. CDR3 sequence: CASSQRDRVGEKLFF. Written as DNA, the CDR3 is TGCGCCAGCAGCCAAAGGGACAGGGTGGGCGAAAAACTGTTTTTT.

The chain carries TRBV5-1 and TRBJ2-2; 7 bases are shared with TRBD1. Germline V gives CDR1 SGHRS, CDR2 YFSETQ. The V and J ends lost 3 bases and 1 base, in that order; junction bases with no gene match: 9. This CDR3 contains 17 residues. CDR3 region: CASSWNLQGKNTGELFF. CDR3 nucleotides: TGCGCCAGCAGCTGGAATCTACAGGGGAAGAACACCGGGGAGCTGTTTTTT.

The chain carries TRBV28 and TRBJ1-3, with D hard to call. Germline lookup yields CDR1 MDHEN and CDR2 SYDVKM. The length of the CDR3 is 15 residues. Trimming stripped 4 bases from V and 0 bases from J, with 10 bases between. This chain's CDR3 is CASSWRPVSGNTIYF. The DNA for the CDR3 is TGTGCCAGCAGTTGGCGGCCAGTCTCTGGAAACACCATATATTTT.

The rearrangement uses TRBV9 and TRBJ2-3; TRBD2 matches 16 bases. Trimming took 3 bases from V and 3 from J; bases not matched to a gene: 4. The CDR3 totals 17 residues. Germline-derived CDR1 and CDR2 are SGDLS and YYNGEE. The chain's CDR3 is CASSEGTSGGATDTQYF. The CDR3 DNA is TGTGCCAGCAGCGAAGGGACTAGCGGGGGGGCGACAGATACGCAGTATTTT.